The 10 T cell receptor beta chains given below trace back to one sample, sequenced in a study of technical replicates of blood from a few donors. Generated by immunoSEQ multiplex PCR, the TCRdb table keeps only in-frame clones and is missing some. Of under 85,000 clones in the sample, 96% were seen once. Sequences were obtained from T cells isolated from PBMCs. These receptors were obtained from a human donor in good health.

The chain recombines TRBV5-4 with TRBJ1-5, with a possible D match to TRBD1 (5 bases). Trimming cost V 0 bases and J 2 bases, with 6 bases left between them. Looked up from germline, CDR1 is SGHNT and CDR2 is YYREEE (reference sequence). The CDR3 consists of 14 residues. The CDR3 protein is CASSLGGGNQPQHF. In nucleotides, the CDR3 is TGTGCCAGCAGCTTGGGGGGGGGCAATCAGCCCCAGCATTTT.

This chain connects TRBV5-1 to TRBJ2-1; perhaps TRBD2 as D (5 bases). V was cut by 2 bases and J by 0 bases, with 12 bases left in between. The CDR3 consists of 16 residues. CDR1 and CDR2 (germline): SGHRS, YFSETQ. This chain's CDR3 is CASSLVGAYSYNEQFF. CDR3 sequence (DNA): TGCGCCAGCAGCTTAGTGGGAGCGTACTCCTACAATGAGCAGTTCTTC.

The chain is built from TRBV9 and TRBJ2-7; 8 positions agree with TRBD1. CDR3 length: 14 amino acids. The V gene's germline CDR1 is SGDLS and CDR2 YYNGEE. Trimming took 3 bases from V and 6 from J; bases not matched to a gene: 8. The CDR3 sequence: CASSATGVVGEQYF. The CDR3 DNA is TGTGCCAGCAGCGCGACAGGGGTCGTCGGCGAGCAGTACTTC.

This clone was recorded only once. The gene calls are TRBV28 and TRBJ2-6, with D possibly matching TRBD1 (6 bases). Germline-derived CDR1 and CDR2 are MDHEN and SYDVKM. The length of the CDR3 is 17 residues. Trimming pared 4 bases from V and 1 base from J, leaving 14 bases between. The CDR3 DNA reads TGTGCCAGCAGTTCGCCCGGACAGTGGTCTGGGGCCAACGTCCTGACTTTC. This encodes CASSSPGQWSGANVLTF.

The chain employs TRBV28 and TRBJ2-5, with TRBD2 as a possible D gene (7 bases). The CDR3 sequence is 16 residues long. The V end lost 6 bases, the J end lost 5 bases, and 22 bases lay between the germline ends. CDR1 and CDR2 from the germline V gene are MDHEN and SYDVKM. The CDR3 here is CASRGWGGGEGETQYF. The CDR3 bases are TGTGCCAGCAGGGGGTGGGGAGGGGGAGAGGGGGAGACCCAGTACTTC.

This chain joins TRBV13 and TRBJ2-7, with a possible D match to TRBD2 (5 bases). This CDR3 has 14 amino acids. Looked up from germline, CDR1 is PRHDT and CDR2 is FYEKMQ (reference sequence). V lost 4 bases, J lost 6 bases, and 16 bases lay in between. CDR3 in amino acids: CASSSGFLRAEQYF. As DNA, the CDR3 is TGTGCCAGCAGCTCCGGGTTTTTGAGGGCCGAGCAGTACTTC.

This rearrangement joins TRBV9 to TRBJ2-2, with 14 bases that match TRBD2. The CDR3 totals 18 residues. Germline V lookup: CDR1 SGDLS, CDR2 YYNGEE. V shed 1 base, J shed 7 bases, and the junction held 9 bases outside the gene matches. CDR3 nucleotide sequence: TGTGCCAGCAGCGTATATGGGACTAGCGGGAGTTATAACGGGGAGCTGTTTTTT. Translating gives CASSVYGTSGSYNGELFF.

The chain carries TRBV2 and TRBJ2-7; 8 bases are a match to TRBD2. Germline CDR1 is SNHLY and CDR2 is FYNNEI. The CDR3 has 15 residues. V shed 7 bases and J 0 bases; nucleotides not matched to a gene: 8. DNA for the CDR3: TGTGCCAGCAATTCAAACGGGAGGGGCTCCTACGAGCAGTACTTC. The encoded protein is CASNSNGRGSYEQYF.

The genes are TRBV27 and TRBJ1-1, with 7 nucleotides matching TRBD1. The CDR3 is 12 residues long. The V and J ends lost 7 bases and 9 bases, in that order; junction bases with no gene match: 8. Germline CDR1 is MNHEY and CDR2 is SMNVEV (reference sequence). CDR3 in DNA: TGTGCCAGCAAGGACCGACAGGGCAAAGCTTTCTTT. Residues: CASKDRQGKAFF.

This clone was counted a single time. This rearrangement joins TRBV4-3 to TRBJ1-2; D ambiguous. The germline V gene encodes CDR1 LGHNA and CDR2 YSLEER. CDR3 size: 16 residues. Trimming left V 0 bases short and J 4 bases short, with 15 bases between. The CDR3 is CASSQDLGQTIYGYTF. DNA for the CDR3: TGCGCCAGCAGCCAAGATCTTGGGCAGACGATCTATGGCTACACCTTC.